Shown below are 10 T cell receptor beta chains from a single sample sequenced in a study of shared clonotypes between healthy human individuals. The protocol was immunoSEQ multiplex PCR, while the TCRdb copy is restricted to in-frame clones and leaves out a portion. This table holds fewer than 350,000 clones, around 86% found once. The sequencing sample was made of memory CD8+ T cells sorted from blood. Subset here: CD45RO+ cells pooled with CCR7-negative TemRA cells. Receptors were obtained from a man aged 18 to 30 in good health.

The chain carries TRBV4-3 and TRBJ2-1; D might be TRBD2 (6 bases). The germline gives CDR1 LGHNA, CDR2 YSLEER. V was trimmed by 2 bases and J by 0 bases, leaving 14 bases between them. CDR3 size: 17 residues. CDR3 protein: CASSQRGGVFSYNEQFF. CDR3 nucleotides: TGCGCCAGCAGCCAAAGAGGCGGGGTCTTCTCCTACAATGAGCAGTTCTTC.

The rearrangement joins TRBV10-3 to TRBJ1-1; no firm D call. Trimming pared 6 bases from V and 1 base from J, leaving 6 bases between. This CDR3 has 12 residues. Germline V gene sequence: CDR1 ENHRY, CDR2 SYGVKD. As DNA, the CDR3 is TGTGCCATCAGAACAGAGAACACTGAAGCTTTCTTT. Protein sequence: CAIRTENTEAFF.

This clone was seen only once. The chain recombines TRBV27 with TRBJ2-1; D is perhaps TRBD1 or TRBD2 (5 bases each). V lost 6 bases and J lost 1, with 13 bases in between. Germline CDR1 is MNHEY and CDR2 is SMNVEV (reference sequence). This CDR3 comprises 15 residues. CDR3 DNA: TGTGCCAGCAGCCCCGGGGCAGGGTCCTACAATGAGCAGTTCTTC. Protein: CASSPGAGSYNEQFF.

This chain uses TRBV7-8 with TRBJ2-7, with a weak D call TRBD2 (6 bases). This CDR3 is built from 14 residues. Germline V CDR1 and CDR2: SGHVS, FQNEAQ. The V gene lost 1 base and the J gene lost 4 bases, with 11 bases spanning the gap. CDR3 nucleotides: TGTGCCAGCAGCTTAGGGGGTGCGGGGTACGAGCAGTACTTC. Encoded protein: CASSLGGAGYEQYF.

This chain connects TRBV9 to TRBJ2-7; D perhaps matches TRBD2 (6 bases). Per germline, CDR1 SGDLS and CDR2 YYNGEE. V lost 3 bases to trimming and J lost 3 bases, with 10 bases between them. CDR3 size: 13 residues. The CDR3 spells CASSGQGGYEQYF. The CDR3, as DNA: TGTGCCAGCAGCGGGCAGGGAGGCTACGAGCAGTACTTC.

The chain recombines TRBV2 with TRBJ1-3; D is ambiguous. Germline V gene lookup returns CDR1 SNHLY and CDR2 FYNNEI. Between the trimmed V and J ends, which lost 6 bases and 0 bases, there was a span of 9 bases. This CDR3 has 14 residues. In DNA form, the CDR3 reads TGTGCCAGCAGCCCCTCTTACTCTGGAAACACCATATATTTT. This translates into CASSPSYSGNTIYF.

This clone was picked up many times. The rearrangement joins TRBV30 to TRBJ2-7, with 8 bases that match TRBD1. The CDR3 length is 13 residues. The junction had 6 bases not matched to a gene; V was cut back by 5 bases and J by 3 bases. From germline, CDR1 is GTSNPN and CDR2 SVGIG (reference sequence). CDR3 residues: CAWDPGQDYEQYF. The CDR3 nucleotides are TGTGCCTGGGATCCGGGACAGGACTACGAGCAGTACTTC.

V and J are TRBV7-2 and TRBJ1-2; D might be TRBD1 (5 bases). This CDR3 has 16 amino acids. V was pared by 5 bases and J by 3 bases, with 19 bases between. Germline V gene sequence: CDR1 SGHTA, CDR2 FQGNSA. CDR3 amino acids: CASSQEPGRLDYGYTF. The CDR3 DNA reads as TGTGCCAGCAGCCAGGAGCCAGGGCGATTGGACTATGGCTACACCTTC. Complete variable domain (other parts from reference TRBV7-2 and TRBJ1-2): GAGVSQSPSNKVTEKGKDVELRCDPISGHTALYWYRQSLGQGLEFLIYFQGNSAPDKSGLPSDRFSAERTGGSVSTLTIQRTQQEDSAVYLCASSQEPGRLDYGYTFGSGTRLTVV.

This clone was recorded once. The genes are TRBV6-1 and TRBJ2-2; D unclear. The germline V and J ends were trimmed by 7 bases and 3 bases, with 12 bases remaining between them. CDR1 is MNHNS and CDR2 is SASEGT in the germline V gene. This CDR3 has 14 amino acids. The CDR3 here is CASTPMTYTGELFF. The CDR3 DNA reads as TGTGCCAGCACACCGATGACGTACACCGGGGAGCTGTTTTTT.

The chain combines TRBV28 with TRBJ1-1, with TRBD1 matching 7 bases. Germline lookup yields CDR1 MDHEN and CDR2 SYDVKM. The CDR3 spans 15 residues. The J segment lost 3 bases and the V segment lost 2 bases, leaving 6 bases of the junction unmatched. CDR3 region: CASSLIGGADTEAFF. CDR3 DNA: TGTGCCAGCAGTTTAATAGGGGGCGCGGACACTGAAGCTTTCTTT.